This T cell receptor beta chain stems from a study of blood T cell repertoires in COVID-19. Background on the study: T cells, B-cell-depleted T cells, or PBMCs provided the cDNA or gDNA that served as material.

The CDR3 loop spans 14 amino acids. Trimming shortened V by 2 bases and J by 4 bases, and 11 bases separated the two germline ends. CDR1 and CDR2 from the germline V gene are PRHDT and FYEKMQ (reference sequence). Authors' processing steps: By means of reference gene primer amplification, nucleated cell counts were estimated. Data came from immunoSEQ multiplex PCR; TCRdb stores just in-frame clones and leaves some out. The DNA gave D and trimming, while V, J and clone size come from that table. The data hold approximately 140,000 clones, with roughly four fifths observed a single time. The chain is built from TRBV13 and TRBJ2-5; tentatively, D is TRBD1 (7 bases). The TCR was taken from a human donor with acute or convalescent COVID-19. The donor label of this sample is uncertain. Sequencing was done on a sample of peripheral blood. The CDR3 sequence is CASSLQQGGETQYF. CDR3 coding DNA: TGTGCCAGCAGCTTACAGCAGGGGGGAGAGACCCAGTACTTC.